The entry below gives a single T cell receptor (beta chain) sequence along with its context. The data were taken from a study of T cells in tuberculosis. Study overall: Sequenced TCRs come from CD1B-GMM tetramer-binding T cells. Study-wide results and caveats: Low-affinity CD1B-GMM tetramer-binding T cells may have been missed.

Sorting used thawed, overnight-rested PBMC stained with anti-CD3, a viability dye and GMM-loaded CD1B tetramer. C32 glucose monomycolate from Rhodococcus equi was loaded onto the CD1B tetramers. CDR3 length: 18 amino acids. The trim removed 4 bases at V and 4 bases at J, leaving 13 bases unmatched. Germline V gene sequence: CDR1 SGHDN, CDR2 FVKESK. Sequencing of TCR-alpha and TCR-beta chains was unpaired. Generated by immunoSEQ multiplex PCR, the TCRdb table keeps only in-frame clones and is missing some. This table has 88,000 or so clones, approximately 91% appearing once. The TCR sequence derives from an adult woman with latent tuberculosis. Sequencing input: CD1b-GMM tetramer-negative cells sorted from PBMCs. The chain combines TRBV14 with TRBJ2-2; 9 bases align to TRBD1. The CDR3 region has the DNA TGTGCCAGCAGCCTGCAACCGGGACAGGGACGGGGCACCGGGGAGCTGTTTTTT. This sequence encodes CASSLQPGQGRGTGELFF.